The rows below give T cell receptor beta chains drawn from one sample of a study of radiation and T cells in renal cell carcinoma. Some clones are missing from TCRdb's copy, which holds only in-frame ones; the method was immunoSEQ multiplex PCR. Of about 130,000 clones listed, roughly 80% are singletons. Sequenced here: blood, sampled from a patient whose treatment included radiotherapy and nephrectomy. These receptors were collected from a woman in her sixties with renal cell carcinoma. CDR3s include the opening cysteine and the closing phenylalanine or tryptophan. Each record gives: D gene, clone size, J gene, V gene, CDR3 protein, CDR3 DNA. A D gene is named only where the DNA matches it firmly. Clone sizes are given selectively: once, few, many, or a class where the clone is expanded.

>TRBD2|NA|TRBJ2-2|TRBV11-2
CASRLAGGDTGELFF
TGTGCCAGCAGGTTGGCGGGGGGCGACACCGGGGAGCTGTTTTTT
>TRBD1|few|TRBJ1-1|TRBV10-1
CASRPRGQGTEAFF
TGCGCCAGCAGACCCAGGGGGCAGGGGACTGAAGCTTTCTTT
>NA|NA|TRBJ2-3|TRBV1
CTSSSRSGGQGTQYF
TGCACCAGCAGCTCCCGCAGCGGGGGTCAGGGTACGCAGTATTTT
>NA|NA|TRBJ1-3|TRBV27
CASSLMGDTGNTIYF
TGTGCCAGCAGTCTTATGGGGGATACTGGAAACACCATATATTTT
>TRBD1|NA|TRBJ2-3|TRBV9
CASSIRQGGSDTQYF
TGTGCCAGCAGCATACGACAGGGGGGGTCAGATACGCAGTATTTT
>NA|NA|TRBJ1-1|TRBV25-1
CASILDTEAFF
TGTGCCAGCATCTTGGACACTGAAGCTTTCTTT
>NA|NA|TRBJ2-1|TRBV6-1
CASIWTHTGTEQFF
TGTGCCAGCATCTGGACCCATACGGGGACTGAGCAGTTCTTC
>NA|NA|TRBJ2-5|TRBV15
CATSRAATGLETQYF
TGTGCCACCAGCAGAGCCGCTACAGGGCTGGAGACCCAGTACTTC
>NA|NA|TRBJ1-6|TRBV30
CAWIWPGRLNSPLHF
TGTGCCTGGATATGGCCCGGACGGCTAAATTCACCCCTCCACTTT
>NA|NA|TRBJ1-1|TRBV11-2
CASSSRGHTAGEAFF
TGTGCCAGCAGCTCTCGGGGACACACAGCCGGTGAAGCTTTCTTT
>NA|NA|TRBJ2-7|TRBV13
CASSLDAGSYEQYF
TGTGCCAGCAGCTTAGACGCGGGCTCCTACGAGCAGTACTTC
>NA|few|TRBJ2-7|TRBV4-1
CASSQVAAYEQYF
TGCGCCAGCAGCCAAGTGGCGGCCTACGAGCAGTACTTC
>NA|NA|TRBJ1-1|TRBV6-5
CASSYSKETEAFF
TGTGCCAGCAGTTACTCGAAGGAGACAGAAGCTTTCTTT
>NA|NA|TRBJ2-7|TRBV5-6
CASSGGMGYEQYF
TGTGCCAGCAGCGGGGGAATGGGCTACGAGCAGTACTTC
>TRBD1|NA|TRBJ2-7|TRBV19
CASSIGDRGPYEQYF
TGTGCCAGTAGTATAGGGGACAGGGGTCCCTACGAGCAGTACTTC
>NA|NA|TRBJ2-5|TRBV6-5
CASSYGQTQYF
TGTGCCAGCAGTTACGGGCAGACCCAGTACTTC
>NA|NA|TRBJ2-1|TRBV7-6
CASSLGGRGDEQFF
TGTGCCAGCAGCCTCGGCGGGCGCGGGGATGAGCAGTTCTTC
>NA|NA|TRBJ2-7|TRBV6-1
CASTFLRGYEQYF
TGTGCCAGCACCTTCCTGCGAGGCTACGAGCAGTACTTC
>NA|NA|TRBJ1-4|TRBV28
CASDSREGKLFF
TGTGCCAGCGATTCCCGAGAGGGAAAACTGTTTTTT
>NA|NA|TRBJ1-2|TRBV7-2
CASSSQAGQPYTF
TGTGCCAGCAGCTCGCAAGCCGGACAGCCCTACACCTTC
>NA|NA|TRBJ1-1|TRBV6-1
CASRTKAEHISEAFF
TGTGCCAGCAGAACGAAGGCAGAACATATCTCTGAAGCTTTCTTT
>NA|NA|TRBJ1-1|TRBV18
CASSPPSVSDTEAFF
TGTGCCAGCTCACCGCCCTCGGTTTCGGACACTGAAGCTTTCTTT
>NA|NA|TRBJ2-7|TRBV6-1
CAVRSSYEQYF
TGTGCCGTAAGGAGCTCCTACGAGCAGTACTTC
>NA|NA|TRBJ2-1|TRBV7-2
CASSLAFVVFYNEQFF
TGTGCCAGCAGCTTAGCCTTCGTGGTTTTCTACAATGAGCAGTTCTTC
>TRBD2|NA|TRBJ2-3|TRBV7-3
CASSLTSGRPSDTQYF
TGTGCCAGCAGCTTAACTAGCGGGAGACCGTCAGATACGCAGTATTTT
>NA|NA|TRBJ2-7|TRBV7-2
CASSSSGTPYEQYF
TGTGCCAGCAGCTCCTCCGGGACACCCTACGAGCAGTACTTC
>TRBD1|few|TRBJ1-2|TRBV30
CAWSVRGQGIYGYTF
TGTGCCTGGAGTGTACGTGGACAGGGGATTTATGGCTACACCTTC
>NA|NA|TRBJ2-5|TRBV19
CASSIQIQETQYF
TGTGCCAGTAGTATCCAAATCCAAGAGACCCAGTACTTC
>NA|NA|TRBJ1-2|TRBV9
CASSVGGGDGYTF
TGTGCCAGCAGCGTAGGCGGAGGGGATGGCTACACCTTC
>NA|NA|TRBJ1-1|TRBV30
CAWRDRLNTEAFF
TGTGCCTGGAGGGACAGACTGAACACTGAAGCTTTCTTT
>NA|NA|TRBJ1-5|TRBV6-5
CASRKWGNDQPQHF
TGTGCCAGCAGAAAGTGGGGTAACGATCAGCCCCAGCATTTT
>NA|NA|TRBJ1-6|TRBV5-1
CASSLEGMNSPLHF
TGCGCCAGCAGCTTGGAAGGGATGAATTCACCCCTCCACTTT
>TRBD2|NA|TRBJ2-1|TRBV9
CASSVAAGGPNEQFF
TGTGCCAGCAGCGTAGCTGCGGGAGGGCCTAATGAGCAGTTCTTC
>NA|NA|TRBJ1-5|TRBV5-6
CASSLVAGFNQPQHF
TGTGCCAGCAGCTTGGTGGCGGGTTTCAATCAGCCCCAGCATTTT
>NA|NA|TRBJ2-3|TRBV18
CASSPFPGQSADTQYF
TGTGCCAGCTCACCATTCCCAGGGCAAAGCGCAGATACGCAGTATTTT
>NA|NA|TRBJ2-1|TRBV28
CASSSWLDYYNEQFF
TGTGCCAGCAGTTCCTGGCTTGACTACTACAATGAGCAGTTCTTC
>NA|NA|TRBJ2-3|TRBV5-1
CASSTGQTTDTQYF
TGCGCCAGCAGCACAGGGCAGACCACAGATACGCAGTATTTT
>NA|NA|TRBJ1-3|TRBV7-7
CASSFQAGDTIYF
TGTGCTAGCAGCTTTCAAGCTGGGGACACCATATATTTT
>TRBD1|NA|TRBJ1-1|TRBV7-2
CASSPGTGSTEAFF
TGTGCCAGCAGCCCGGGGACAGGGAGCACTGAAGCTTTCTTT
>TRBD1|few|TRBJ2-1|TRBV19
CASSPQGDSYNEQFF
TGTGCCAGTAGTCCACAGGGGGACTCCTACAATGAGCAGTTCTTC
>NA|NA|TRBJ2-2|TRBV2
CASSLIRANTGELFF
TGTGCCAGCAGTCTAATCAGAGCGAACACCGGGGAGCTGTTTTTT
>NA|once|TRBJ2-7|TRBV7-3
CASSFEVIYEQYF
TGTGCCAGCAGCTTCGAAGTGATCTACGAGCAGTACTTC
>NA|NA|TRBJ1-5|TRBV28
CASSRRTDSNQPQHF
TGTGCCAGCAGCCGAAGGACGGATAGCAATCAGCCCCAGCATTTT
>NA|NA|TRBJ1-4|TRBV27
CASSQEGPGANEKLFF
TGTGCCAGCAGCCAAGAGGGTCCGGGGGCTAATGAAAAACTGTTTTTT
>TRBD1|NA|TRBJ1-1|TRBV5-1
CASSSGTGGLEAFF
TGCGCCAGCAGCTCCGGGACAGGGGGCCTAGAAGCTTTCTTT
>NA|NA|TRBJ1-6|TRBV5-6
CASSLGGGANSPLHF
TGTGCCAGCAGCTTGGGTGGAGGTGCGAATTCACCCCTCCACTTT
>NA|once|TRBJ2-5|TRBV5-1
CASTPPGRPQETQYF
TGCGCCAGCACCCCCCCGGGCAGGCCGCAAGAGACCCAGTACTTC
>NA|NA|TRBJ2-2|TRBV7-2
CASSSMISTGELFF
TGTGCCAGCAGTTCCATGATAAGCACCGGGGAGCTGTTTTTT
>NA|NA|TRBJ2-2|TRBV11-2
CASSSQTENTGELFF
TGTGCCAGCAGCTCCCAGACAGAGAACACCGGGGAGCTGTTTTTT
>NA|NA|TRBJ1-4|TRBV6-6
CASSYKVSEKLFF
TGTGCCAGCAGTTACAAAGTTAGTGAAAAACTGTTTTTT